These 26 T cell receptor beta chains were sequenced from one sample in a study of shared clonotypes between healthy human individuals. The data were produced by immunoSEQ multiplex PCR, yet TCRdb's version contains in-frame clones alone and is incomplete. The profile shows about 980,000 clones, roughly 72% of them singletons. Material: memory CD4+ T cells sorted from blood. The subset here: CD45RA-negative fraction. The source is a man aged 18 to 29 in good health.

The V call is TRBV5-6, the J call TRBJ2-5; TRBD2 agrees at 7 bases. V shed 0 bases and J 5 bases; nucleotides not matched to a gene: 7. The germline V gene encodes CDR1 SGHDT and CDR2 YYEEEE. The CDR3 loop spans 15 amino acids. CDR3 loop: CASSLGASGAETQYF. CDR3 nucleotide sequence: TGTGCCAGCAGCTTGGGGGCTAGCGGAGCGGAGACCCAGTACTTC.

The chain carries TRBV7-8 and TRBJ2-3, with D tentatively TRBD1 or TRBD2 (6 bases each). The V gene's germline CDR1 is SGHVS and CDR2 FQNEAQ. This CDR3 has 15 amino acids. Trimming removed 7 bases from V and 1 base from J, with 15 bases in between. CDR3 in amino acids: CASTPTGAGTDTQYF. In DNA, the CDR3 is TGTGCCAGCACCCCAACGGGGGCTGGCACAGATACGCAGTATTTT.

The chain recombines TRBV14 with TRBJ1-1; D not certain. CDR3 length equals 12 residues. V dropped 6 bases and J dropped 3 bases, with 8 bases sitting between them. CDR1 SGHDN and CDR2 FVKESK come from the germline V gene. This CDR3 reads CASSRLDTEAFF. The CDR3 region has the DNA TGTGCCAGCAGTCGGTTGGACACTGAAGCTTTCTTT.

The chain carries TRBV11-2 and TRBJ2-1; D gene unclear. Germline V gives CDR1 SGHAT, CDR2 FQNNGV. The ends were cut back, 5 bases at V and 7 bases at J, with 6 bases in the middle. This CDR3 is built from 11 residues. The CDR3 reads CASSLSNEQFF. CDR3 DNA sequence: TGTGCCAGCAGCCTTTCTAATGAGCAGTTCTTC.

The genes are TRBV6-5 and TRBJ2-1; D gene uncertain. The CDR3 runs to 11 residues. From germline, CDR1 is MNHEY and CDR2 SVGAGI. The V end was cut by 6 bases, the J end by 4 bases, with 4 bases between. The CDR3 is CASSRYNEQFF. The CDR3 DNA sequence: TGTGCCAGCAGCCGTTACAATGAGCAGTTCTTC.

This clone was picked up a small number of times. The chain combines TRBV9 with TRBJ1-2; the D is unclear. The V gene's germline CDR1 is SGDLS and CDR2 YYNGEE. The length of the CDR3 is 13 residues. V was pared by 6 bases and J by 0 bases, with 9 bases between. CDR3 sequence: CASIPAANYGYTF. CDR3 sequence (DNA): TGTGCCAGCATCCCGGCGGCTAACTATGGCTACACCTTC. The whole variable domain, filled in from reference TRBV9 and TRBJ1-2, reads DSGVTQTPKHLITATGQRVTLRCSPRSGDLSVYWYQQSLDQGLQFLIQYYNGEERAKGNILERFSAQQFPDLHSELNLSSLELGDSALYFCASIPAANYGYTFGSGTRLTVV.

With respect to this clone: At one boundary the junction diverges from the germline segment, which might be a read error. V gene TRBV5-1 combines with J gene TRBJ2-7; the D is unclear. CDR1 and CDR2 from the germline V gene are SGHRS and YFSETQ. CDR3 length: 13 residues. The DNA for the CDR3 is TGCGCCAGCAGCCGCAGGATCTCCGACGAGCAGTACTTC. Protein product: CASSRRISDEQYF.

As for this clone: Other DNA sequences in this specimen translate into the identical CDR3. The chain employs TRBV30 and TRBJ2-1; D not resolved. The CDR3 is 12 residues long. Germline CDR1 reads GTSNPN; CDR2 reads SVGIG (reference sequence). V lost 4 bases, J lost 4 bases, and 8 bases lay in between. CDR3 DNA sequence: TGTGCCTGGACCTCGTCATACAATGAGCAGTTCTTC. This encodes CAWTSSYNEQFF.

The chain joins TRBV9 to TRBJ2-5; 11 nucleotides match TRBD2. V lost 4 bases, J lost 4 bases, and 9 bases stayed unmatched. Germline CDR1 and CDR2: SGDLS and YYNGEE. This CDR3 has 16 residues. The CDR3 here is CASSPTVAGGRETQYF. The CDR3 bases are TGTGCCAGCAGCCCAACGGTAGCGGGGGGGCGAGAGACCCAGTACTTC.

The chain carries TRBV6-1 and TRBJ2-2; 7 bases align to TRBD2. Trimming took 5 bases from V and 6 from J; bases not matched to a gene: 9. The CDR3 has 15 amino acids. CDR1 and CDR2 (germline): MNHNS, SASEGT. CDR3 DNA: TGTGCCAGCAGTCTGTTTGGGGGGGTCGCCGGGGAGCTGTTTTTT. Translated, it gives CASSLFGGVAGELFF.

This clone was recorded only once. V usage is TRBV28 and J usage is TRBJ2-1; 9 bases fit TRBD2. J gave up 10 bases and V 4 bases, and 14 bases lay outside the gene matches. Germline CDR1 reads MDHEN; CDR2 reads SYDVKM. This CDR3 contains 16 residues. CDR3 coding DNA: TGTGCCAGCAGTTCGGCCCCGGGACTAGCCCCCCAGGAGCAGTTCTTC. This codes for CASSSAPGLAPQEQFF.

CDR3 protein: CASSPTGVSPYEQYF. The DNA for the CDR3 is TGTGCCAGCTCACCCACAGGGGTATCCCCCTACGAGCAGTACTTC. The V and J genes are TRBV18 and TRBJ2-7; TRBD1 matches at 7 bases. V was clipped by 3 bases and J by 2 bases; unmatched bases: 7. This CDR3 is built from 15 residues. From germline, CDR1 is KGHSH and CDR2 LQKENI.

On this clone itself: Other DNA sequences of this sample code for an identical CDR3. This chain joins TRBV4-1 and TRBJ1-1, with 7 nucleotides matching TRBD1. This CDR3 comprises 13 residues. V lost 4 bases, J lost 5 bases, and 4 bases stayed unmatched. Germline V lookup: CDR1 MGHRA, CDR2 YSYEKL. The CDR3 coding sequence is TGCGCCAGCAGCCGACAGGGTAGGACTGAAGCTTTCTTT. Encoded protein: CASSRQGRTEAFF.

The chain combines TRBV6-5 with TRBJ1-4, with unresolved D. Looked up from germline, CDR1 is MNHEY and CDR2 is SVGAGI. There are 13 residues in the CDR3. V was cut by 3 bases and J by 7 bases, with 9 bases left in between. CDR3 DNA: TGTGCCAGCAGTTATGGGCACGGTGAAAAACTGTTTTTT. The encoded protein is CASSYGHGEKLFF.

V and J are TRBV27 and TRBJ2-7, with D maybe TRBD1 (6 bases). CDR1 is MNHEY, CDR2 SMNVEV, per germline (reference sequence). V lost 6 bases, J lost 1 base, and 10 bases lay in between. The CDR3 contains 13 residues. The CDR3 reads CASRDSHSYEQYF. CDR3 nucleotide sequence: TGTGCCAGCAGGGACAGCCATTCCTACGAGCAGTACTTC.

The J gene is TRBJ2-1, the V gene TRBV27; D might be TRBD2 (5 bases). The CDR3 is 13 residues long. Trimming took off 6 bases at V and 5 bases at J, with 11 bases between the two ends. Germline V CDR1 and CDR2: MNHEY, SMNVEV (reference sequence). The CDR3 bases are TGTGCCAGCAGCTTGAGAGGGAACAATGAGCAGTTCTTC. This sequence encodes CASSLRGNNEQFF.

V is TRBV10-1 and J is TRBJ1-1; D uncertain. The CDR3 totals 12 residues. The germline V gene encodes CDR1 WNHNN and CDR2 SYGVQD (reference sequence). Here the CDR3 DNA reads TGCACCACCTCCGGGATAGCGGGTGAAGCTTTCTTT. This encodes CTTSGIAGEAFF.

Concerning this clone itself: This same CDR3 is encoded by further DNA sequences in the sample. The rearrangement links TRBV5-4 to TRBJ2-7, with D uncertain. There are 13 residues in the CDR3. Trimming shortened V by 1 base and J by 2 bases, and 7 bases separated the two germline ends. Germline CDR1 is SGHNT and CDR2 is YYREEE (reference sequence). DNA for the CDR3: TGTGCCAGCAGCTTGACAGCCACCTACGAGCAGTACTTC. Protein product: CASSLTATYEQYF. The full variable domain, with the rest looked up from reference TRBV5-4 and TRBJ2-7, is ETGVTQSPTHLIKTRGQQVTLRCSSQSGHNTVSWYQQALGQGPQFIFQYYREEENGRGNFPPRFSGLQFPNYSSELNVNALELDDSALYLCASSLTATYEQYFGPGTRLTVT.

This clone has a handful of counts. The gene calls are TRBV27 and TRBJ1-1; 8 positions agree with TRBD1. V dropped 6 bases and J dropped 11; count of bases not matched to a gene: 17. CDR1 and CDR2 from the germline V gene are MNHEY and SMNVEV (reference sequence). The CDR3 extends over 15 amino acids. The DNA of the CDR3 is TGTGCCAGCAGACCCGACAGGGGCCTAGGGCTCGGGGCTTTCTTT. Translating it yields CASRPDRGLGLGAFF.

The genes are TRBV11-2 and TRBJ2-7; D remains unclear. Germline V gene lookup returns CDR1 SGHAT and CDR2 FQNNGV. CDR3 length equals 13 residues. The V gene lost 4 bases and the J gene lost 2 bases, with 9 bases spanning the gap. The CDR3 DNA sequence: TGTGCCAGCAGCTCGGAATTGCCCTACGAGCAGTACTTC. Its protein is CASSSELPYEQYF.

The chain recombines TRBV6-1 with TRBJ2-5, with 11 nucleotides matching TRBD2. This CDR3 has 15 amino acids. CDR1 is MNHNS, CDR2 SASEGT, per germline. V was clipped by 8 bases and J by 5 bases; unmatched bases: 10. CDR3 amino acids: CASLRIAGGHETQYF. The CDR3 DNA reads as TGTGCCAGCTTAAGAATAGCGGGGGGGCACGAGACCCAGTACTTC.

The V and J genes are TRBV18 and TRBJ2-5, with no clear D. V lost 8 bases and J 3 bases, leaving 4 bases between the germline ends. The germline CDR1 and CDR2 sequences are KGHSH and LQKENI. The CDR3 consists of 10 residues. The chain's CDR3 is CASAKETQYF. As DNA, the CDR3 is TGTGCCAGCGCAAAAGAGACCCAGTACTTC.

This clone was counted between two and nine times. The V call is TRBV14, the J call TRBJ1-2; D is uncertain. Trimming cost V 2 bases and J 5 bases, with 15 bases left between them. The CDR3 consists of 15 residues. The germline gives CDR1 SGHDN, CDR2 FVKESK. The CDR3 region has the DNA TGTGCCAGCAGCCAAACCCCGCTGAGCCGTTATGGCTACACCTTC. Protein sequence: CASSQTPLSRYGYTF.

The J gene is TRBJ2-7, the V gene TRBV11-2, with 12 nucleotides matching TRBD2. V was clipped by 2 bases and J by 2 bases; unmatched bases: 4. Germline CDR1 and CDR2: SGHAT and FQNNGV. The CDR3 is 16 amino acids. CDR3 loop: CASSLTRTSGTYEQYF. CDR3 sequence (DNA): TGTGCCAGCAGCTTAACTAGGACTAGCGGGACCTACGAGCAGTACTTC.

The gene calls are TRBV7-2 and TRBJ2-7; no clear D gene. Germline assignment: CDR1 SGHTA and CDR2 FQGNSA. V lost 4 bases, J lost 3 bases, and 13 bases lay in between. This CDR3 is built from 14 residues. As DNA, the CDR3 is TGTGCCAGCAGCTCACGGAACACCCTCTACGAGCAGTACTTC. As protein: CASSSRNTLYEQYF.

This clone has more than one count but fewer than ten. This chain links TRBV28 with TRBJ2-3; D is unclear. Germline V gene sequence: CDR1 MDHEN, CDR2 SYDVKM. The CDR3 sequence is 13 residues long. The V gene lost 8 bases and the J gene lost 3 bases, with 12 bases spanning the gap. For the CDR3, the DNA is TGTGCCAGCGAGGACCAACCAACAGATACGCAGTATTTT. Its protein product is CASEDQPTDTQYF.